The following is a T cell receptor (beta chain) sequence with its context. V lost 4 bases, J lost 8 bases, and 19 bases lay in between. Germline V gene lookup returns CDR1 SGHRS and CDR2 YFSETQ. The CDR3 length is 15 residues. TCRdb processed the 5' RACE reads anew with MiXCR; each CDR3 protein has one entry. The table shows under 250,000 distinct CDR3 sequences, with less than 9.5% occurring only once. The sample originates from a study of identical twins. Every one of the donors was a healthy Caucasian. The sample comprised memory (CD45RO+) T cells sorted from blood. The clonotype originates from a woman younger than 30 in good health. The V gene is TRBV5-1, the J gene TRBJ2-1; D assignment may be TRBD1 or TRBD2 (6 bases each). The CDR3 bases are TGCGCCAGCAGCCTGGTCGGAGGGGGGTACGATGAGCAGTTCTTC. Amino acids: CASSLVGGGYDEQFF.